The source of this T cell receptor beta chain is a study of CD8 T cells in ankylosing spondylitis. Study results and limitations: Past studies reported some motif variants in reactive arthritis synovial fluid and blood. Characteristic, it appeared, of ankylosing spondylitis blood was a TCR beta motif of eight or nine highly homologous variants.

Each CDR3 protein is one row after TCRdb ran MiXCR on the 5' RACE reads. The table lists about 700,000 distinct CDR3 sequences, over 15% of them singletons. This clonotype turned up a few times. The antigen is unknown. This CDR3 contains 15 residues. V was clipped by 0 bases and J by 6 bases, with 15 bases between them. The germline CDR1 and CDR2 sequences are DFQATT and SNEGSKA (reference sequence). The rearrangement joins TRBV20-1 to TRBJ1-5; maybe TRBD1 (5 bases). Sample: blood, either unsorted or a sorted T cell fraction (not recorded which). This TCR came from a male donor with ankylosing spondylitis. CDR3 bases: TGCAGTGCTAGAGATAGGGGCGGGGTGGGTCAGCCCCAGCATTTT. Its protein product is CSARDRGGVGQPQHF.